This paragraph reports one T cell receptor (beta chain). Antigen unknown. These data belong to a study of T cell responses to AZD1222 COVID-19 vaccine. Broader study findings: Regions 160-218 and 743-854 held dominance among vaccine-associated CD4 TCRs, which spanned spike. Just a handful of AZD1222 recipients were seropositive at baseline.

CDR3 size: 13 residues. Germline-derived CDR1 and CDR2 are LNHDA and SQIVND (reference sequence). The V and J ends lost 6 bases and 0 bases respectively, with 8 bases between them. Combined were second doses at about 4 or about 12 weeks. Sequencing was performed with immunoSEQ multiplex PCR; in TCRdb, only in-frame clones are kept and a portion is missing. The data show about 48,000 clones, roughly 85% seen once. The origin of this receptor is an adult who received the AZD1222 COVID-19 vaccine. Sequencing was performed on peripheral blood, taken 28 days after the second AZD1222 dose. The chain has TRBV19 and TRBJ1-2; weak D call: TRBD1 (5 bases). The CDR3 is CASSRDPNYGYTF. Here the CDR3 DNA reads TGTGCCAGTAGCAGGGACCCTAACTATGGCTACACCTTC. Using reference TRBV19 and TRBJ1-2 for the parts outside the CDR3, the full variable domain is DGGITQSPKYLFRKEGQNVTLSCEQNLNHDAMYWYRQDPGQGLRLIYYSQIVNDFQKGDIAEGYSVSREKKESFPLTVTSAQKNPTAFYLCASSRDPNYGYTFGSGTRLTVV.